This entry lists 32 T cell receptor beta chains sequenced from one sample in a study of cytomegalovirus exposure and HLA in healthy donors. Using immunoSEQ multiplex PCR, the repertoire was profiled, and TCRdb retains in-frame clones only, with some absent. The sample consists of under 85,000 clones, about 94% of them appearing once. Specimen: PBMCs. These receptors were collected from a woman in her late teens or twenties in good health and CMV-seronegative.

In this sample, this clone turned up a few times. The V and J genes are TRBV7-8 and TRBJ2-3, with TRBD1 matching over 7 bases. The CDR3 extends over 14 amino acids. Trimming at V came to 5 bases and at J to 6 bases, leaving 8 bases not matched to a gene. CDR1 is SGHVS, CDR2 FQNEAQ, per germline. This CDR3 is CASSLYDRADTQYF. The CDR3, as DNA: TGTGCCAGCAGCCTTTACGACAGGGCGGATACGCAGTATTTT.

The chain combines TRBV7-9 with TRBJ1-1; D remains ambiguous. The CDR3 consists of 15 residues. V lost 7 bases to trimming and J lost 6 bases, with 21 bases between them. CDR1 is SEHNR, CDR2 FQNEAQ, per germline (reference sequence). CDR3: CASIRSTGKIAEAFF. The CDR3 DNA reads TGTGCCAGCATCAGATCCACGGGGAAGATCGCTGAAGCTTTCTTT.

The chain carries TRBV30 and TRBJ1-4, with D possibly TRBD1 on 5 matching bases. The CDR3 loop spans 12 amino acids. CDR1 GTSNPN and CDR2 SVGIG come from the germline V gene (reference sequence). Trimming removed 5 bases at V and 4 bases at J, with 8 bases between. The CDR3 sequence: CAWGRVNEKLFF. The CDR3 region has the DNA TGTGCCTGGGGCAGGGTTAATGAAAAACTGTTTTTT. The entire variable domain, with the rest obtained from reference TRBV30 and TRBJ1-4, is as follows: SQTIHQWPATLVQPVGSPLSLECTVEGTSNPNLYWYRQAAGRGLQLLFYSVGIGQISSEVPQNLSASRPQDRQFILSSKKLLLSDSGFYLCAWGRVNEKLFFGSGTQLSVL.

The rearrangement uses TRBV7-2 and TRBJ1-1; the D is unclear. The CDR3 extends over 17 amino acids. Germline CDR1 and CDR2: SGHTA and FQGNSA. The V gene lost 5 bases and the J gene lost 0 bases, with 19 bases spanning the gap. The CDR3 nucleotides read TGTGCCAGCAGCGCTAGCATCAGGATGCACATGAACACTGAAGCTTTCTTT. Encoded protein: CASSASIRMHMNTEAFF.

This chain joins TRBV9 and TRBJ1-1, with 7 nucleotides matching TRBD1. Per the germline V gene, CDR1 is SGDLS and CDR2 is YYNGEE. The CDR3 length is 16 residues. Trimming took 4 bases from V and 4 from J; bases not matched to a gene: 13. CDR3 nucleotides: TGTGCCAGCAGCCCAGTAGAGGACGGGACAGTCACTGAAGCTTTCTTT. Protein: CASSPVEDGTVTEAFF.

Remarks on this clone: At the DNA level, this CDR3 is encoded by other sequences in the same sample as well. J is TRBJ2-3 and V is TRBV27; 8 bases fit TRBD2. J lost 0 bases, V lost 6 bases, and 5 bases had no gene match. Germline V gene data show CDR1 as MNHEY and CDR2 as SMNVEV (reference sequence). CDR3 length equals 15 residues. The CDR3 spells CASSLSGSSTDTQYF. CDR3 nucleotide sequence: TGTGCCAGCAGCCTAAGCGGGAGTAGCACAGATACGCAGTATTTT.

J is TRBJ2-7 and V is TRBV6-1; the D gene is possibly TRBD1 (6 bases). The V gene lost 7 bases and the J gene lost 0 bases, with 16 bases spanning the gap. CDR3 length equals 15 residues. Per germline, CDR1 MNHNS and CDR2 SASEGT. CDR3: CASTFGTPGSYEQYF. CDR3 in DNA: TGTGCCAGCACGTTCGGGACACCGGGCTCCTACGAGCAGTACTTC.

This chain joins TRBV7-3 and TRBJ2-1; D call uncertain. V lost 2 bases to trimming and J lost 2 bases, with 4 bases between them. CDR1 and CDR2 (germline): SGHTA, FQGTGA. The CDR3 is 13 residues long. CDR3 in amino acids: CASSLQAYNEQFF. The DNA for the CDR3 is TGTGCCAGCAGCTTACAGGCCTACAATGAGCAGTTCTTC.

This chain joins TRBV11-2 and TRBJ2-6; D perhaps matches TRBD1 (6 bases). The CDR3 spans 16 residues. The V and J ends lost 7 bases and 0 bases respectively, with 13 bases between them. In germline, CDR1 is SGHAT, CDR2 FQNNGV. In nucleotides, the CDR3 is TGTGCCAGCAACTTTGGGGGCAGCTCTGGGGCCAACGTCCTGACTTTC. Translating it yields CASNFGGSSGANVLTF.

The chain has TRBV18 and TRBJ2-3; 7 bases match TRBD1. The CDR3 runs 17 residues. CDR1 and CDR2 (germline): KGHSH, LQKENI. After removal of 2 bases from V and 2 bases from J, the junction contained 10 bases not matched to a gene. CDR3 sequence reads: CASSPYPQGDNTDTQYF. CDR3 coding DNA: TGTGCCAGCTCACCATATCCTCAGGGGGACAACACAGATACGCAGTATTTT.

The chain uses TRBV2 and TRBJ2-5; 12 bases are shared with TRBD2. The CDR3 contains 14 residues. Looked up from germline, CDR1 is SNHLY and CDR2 is FYNNEI. Trimming removed 7 bases from V and 6 bases from J; junction bases left unmatched: 6. The CDR3 loop reads CASTSGGAGKTQYF. The CDR3 bases are TGTGCCAGCACTAGCGGGGGGGCCGGGAAGACCCAGTACTTC.

The rearrangement joins TRBV6-1 to TRBJ2-1; weak D call: TRBD1 (7 bases). The V and J ends lost 5 bases and 8 bases respectively, with 19 bases between them. The CDR3 covers 15 residues. Germline values: CDR1 MNHNS, CDR2 SASEGT. CDR3 DNA sequence: TGTGCCAGCAGTCCAGACAGGGACTTTTTCGATGAGCAGTTCTTC. Protein sequence: CASSPDRDFFDEQFF.

The sample holds one count of this clone. The CDR3 DNA sequence: TGCGCCAGCAGCTTGGCGGGACAGGGTGTTGAAAAACTGTTTTTT. The encoded protein is CASSLAGQGVEKLFF. V and J are TRBV5-1 and TRBJ1-4, with 9 nucleotides matching TRBD1. The germline gives CDR1 SGHRS, CDR2 YFSETQ. The CDR3 runs to 15 residues. Losses at the gene ends were 0 bases for V and 7 bases for J; bases not matched to a gene: 4.

The rearrangement joins TRBV6-6 to TRBJ2-6; TRBD2 is a possible D gene (5 bases). This CDR3 is 15 amino acids long. Germline V gives CDR1 MNHNY, CDR2 SVGAGI (reference sequence). V was cut by 4 bases and J by 0 bases, with 7 bases left in between. The CDR3 bases are TGTGCCAGCAGTTCACGGGACTCTGGGGCCAACGTCCTGACTTTC. Its translation is CASSSRDSGANVLTF.

The gene calls are TRBV23-1 and TRBJ1-5; D is uncertain. TRBV23-1 is an ORF, and what it does is uncertain. The CDR3 has 16 amino acids. Trimming removed 0 bases at V and 5 bases at J, with 14 bases between. Here the CDR3 reads CASSQSYDHEDQPQHF. CDR3 coding DNA: TGCGCCAGCAGTCAATCGTACGACCACGAGGATCAGCCCCAGCATTTT.

This clone was seen a single time. The rearrangement joins TRBV28 to TRBJ2-1, with TRBD2 matching 12 bases. J was trimmed by 6 bases and V by 2 bases; bases with no gene match: 5. CDR3 length equals 16 residues. Germline assignment: CDR1 MDHEN and CDR2 SYDVKM. CDR3 loop: CASSLTWTSGINEQFF. The CDR3 nucleotides read TGTGCCAGCAGTTTAACCTGGACTAGCGGGATCAATGAGCAGTTCTTC. The complete variable domain, with remaining parts taken from reference TRBV28 and TRBJ2-1, reads DVKVTQSSRYLVKRTGEKVFLECVQDMDHENMFWYRQDPGLGLRLIYFSYDVKMKEKGDIPEGYSVSREKKERFSLILESASTNQTSMYLCASSLTWTSGINEQFFGPGTRLTVL.

The chain recombines TRBV15 with TRBJ2-1; D might be TRBD2 (6 bases). V dropped 2 bases and J dropped 3 bases, with 8 bases sitting between them. From germline, CDR1 is LNHNV and CDR2 YYDKDF (reference sequence). This CDR3 spans 14 amino acids. CDR3 sequence (DNA): TGTGCCACCAGCAGACCGGGACTCTACAATGAGCAGTTCTTC. It translates to CATSRPGLYNEQFF.

The chain recombines TRBV4-1 with TRBJ2-7; 8 bases line up with TRBD1. V lost 4 bases and J lost 0; bases outside the gene matches: 5. The CDR3 is 15 residues long. Germline CDR1 MGHRA, CDR2 YSYEKL. The CDR3, as DNA: TGCGCCAGCAGCCCCAGACAGGGGCGCTCCTACGAGCAGTACTTC. Translation: CASSPRQGRSYEQYF.

The genes are TRBV19 and TRBJ1-1; 8 bases are a match to TRBD1. This CDR3 region has 14 residues. Trimming cost V 9 bases and J 4 bases; bases outside gene matches: 10. Germline lookup yields CDR1 LNHDA and CDR2 SQIVND (reference sequence). The CDR3 DNA is TGTGCCAGCACAGGGACAGGCGATATCACTGAAGCTTTCTTT. Translating gives CASTGTGDITEAFF.

The V call is TRBV13, the J call TRBJ2-5, with D possibly being TRBD2 (5 bases). The CDR3 has 16 residues. CDR1 PRHDT and CDR2 FYEKMQ come from the germline V gene (reference sequence). V was cut by 7 bases and J by 0 bases, with 18 bases left in between. The CDR3 DNA reads TGTGCCAGCACCCCCGGTGAGGGCAGCGACCAAGAGACCCAGTACTTC. Encoded protein: CASTPGEGSDQETQYF.

The chain is built from TRBV18 and TRBJ2-7; 9 bases line up with TRBD1. V was pared by 0 bases and J by 6 bases, with 3 bases of the junction left unmatched. The CDR3 consists of 14 residues. The germline CDR1 and CDR2 sequences are KGHSH and LQKENI. In DNA, the CDR3 is TGTGCCAGCTCACCACCGGGACAGGGCAGCGAGCAGTACTTC. It yields the protein CASSPPGQGSEQYF. Variable domain in full (rest from reference TRBV18 and TRBJ2-7): NAGVMQNPRHLVRRRGQEARLRCSPMKGHSHVYWYRQLPEEGLKFMVYLQKENIIDESGMPKERFSAEFPKEGPSILRIQQVVRGDSAAYFCASSPPGQGSEQYFGPGTRLTVT.

Written as DNA, the CDR3 is TGTGCCAGCAGTGCTGCCGACTGGCAGTTCTTC. Translating gives CASSAADWQFF. This sequence joins TRBV2 and TRBJ2-1; D unclear. Germline V CDR1 and CDR2: SNHLY, FYNNEI. Trimming stripped 4 bases from V and 12 bases from J, with 10 bases between. The CDR3 loop spans 11 amino acids.

The rearrangement links TRBV9 to TRBJ1-1; 8 bases match TRBD1. Germline CDR1 and CDR2: SGDLS and YYNGEE. V lost 3 bases, J lost 5 bases, and 9 bases stayed unmatched. CDR3 length: 15 amino acids. The DNA for the CDR3 is TGTGCCAGCAGCGCTCGGACAGGGTTAAGTACTGAAGCTTTCTTT. It encodes CASSARTGLSTEAFF.

The chain employs TRBV30 and TRBJ2-3; D is unresolved. The V end lost 3 bases, the J end lost 3 bases, and 16 bases lay between the germline ends. CDR1 is GTSNPN, CDR2 SVGIG, per germline (reference sequence). The CDR3 sequence is 15 residues long. The DNA of the CDR3 is TGTGCCTGGAGGGGCCCCGGCAGACAAACAGATACGCAGTATTTT. Residues: CAWRGPGRQTDTQYF.

CDR3 DNA sequence: TGTGCCAGCAGCTTCCCGTCGGACAGGGGGCGCGACGAGCAGTACTTC. Its protein is CASSFPSDRGRDEQYF. This rearrangement joins TRBV7-9 to TRBJ2-7, with TRBD1 matching 11 bases. Per germline, CDR1 SEHNR and CDR2 FQNEAQ (reference sequence). This CDR3 is 16 amino acids long. Germline trimming cut 3 bases from V and 5 bases from J; bases unmatched to any gene: 9.

This clone was found once. The chain combines TRBV5-1 with TRBJ2-2; 7 bases are a match to TRBD1. The CDR3 is 16 residues long. Trimming at V came to 4 bases and at J to 0 bases, leaving 6 bases not matched to a gene. Germline V gene data show CDR1 as SGHRS and CDR2 as YFSETQ. CDR3 bases: TGCGCCAGCAGCACAGCCGGGACAGCGAACACCGGGGAGCTGTTTTTT. Protein product: CASSTAGTANTGELFF. Filled out from reference TRBV5-1 and TRBJ2-2, the complete variable domain reads KAGVTQTPRYLIKTRGQQVTLSCSPISGHRSVSWYQQTPGQGLQFLFEYFSETQRNKGNFPGRFSGRQFSNSRSEMNVSTLELGDSALYLCASSTAGTANTGELFFGEGSRLTVL.

This chain joins TRBV4-2 and TRBJ2-3; D remains unclear. V was cut by 0 bases and J by 1 base, with 11 bases left in between. Germline lookup yields CDR1 LGHNA and CDR2 YNFKEQ. There are 16 residues in the CDR3. CDR3 in DNA: TGTGCCAGCAGCCAAGAGGCGGCAGAGGGCACAGATACGCAGTATTTT. This translates into CASSQEAAEGTDTQYF.

The chain combines TRBV5-1 with TRBJ2-7, with D perhaps matching TRBD2 (5 bases). The CDR3 is made up of 15 amino acids. Trimming cost V 5 bases and J 3 bases, with 18 bases left between them. Looked up from germline, CDR1 is SGHRS and CDR2 is YFSETQ. The DNA for the CDR3 is TGCGCCAGCAGATCGGAGGTACCCAGCGGCTACGAGCAGTACTTC. Amino acids: CASRSEVPSGYEQYF. Full variable domain (outside the CDR3, taken from reference TRBV5-1 and TRBJ2-7): KAGVTQTPRYLIKTRGQQVTLSCSPISGHRSVSWYQQTPGQGLQFLFEYFSETQRNKGNFPGRFSGRQFSNSRSEMNVSTLELGDSALYLCASRSEVPSGYEQYFGPGTRLTVT.

The rearrangement uses TRBV28 and TRBJ1-1; D may be TRBD1 (6 bases). CDR3 length equals 14 residues. The germline V gene encodes CDR1 MDHEN and CDR2 SYDVKM. The germline V and J ends were trimmed by 2 bases and 1 base, with 8 bases remaining between them. The CDR3 sequence: CASSLGTPNTEAFF. CDR3 nucleotide sequence: TGTGCCAGCAGTTTAGGGACACCGAACACTGAAGCTTTCTTT.

This clone was observed a few times. This chain joins TRBV9 and TRBJ2-1; 13 bases are shared with TRBD2. This CDR3 is built from 15 residues. After removal of 3 bases from V and 6 bases from J, the junction contained 3 bases not matched to a gene. The V gene's germline CDR1 is SGDLS and CDR2 YYNGEE. As DNA, the CDR3 is TGTGCCAGCAGCGCTCGGACTAGCGGGAGCAATGAGCAGTTCTTC. This codes for CASSARTSGSNEQFF.

This sequence joins TRBV30 and TRBJ1-1; 9 positions match TRBD1. The CDR3 length is 15 residues. V was pared by 1 base and J by 0 bases, with 3 bases of the junction left unmatched. CDR1 is GTSNPN and CDR2 is SVGIG in the germline V gene (reference sequence). CDR3 in amino acids: CAWSARTGVNTEAFF. The CDR3 bases are TGTGCCTGGAGTGCACGGACAGGGGTGAACACTGAAGCTTTCTTT.

The chain employs TRBV18 and TRBJ2-7; possible D gene TRBD2, 7 bases. The CDR3 consists of 16 residues. V shed 2 bases and J shed 1 base, with 15 bases lying between them. CDR1 and CDR2 from the germline V gene are KGHSH and LQKENI. CDR3 region: CASSPRGGAPSYEQYF. The CDR3 DNA sequence: TGTGCCAGCTCACCAAGGGGGGGGGCCCCATCCTACGAGCAGTACTTC.